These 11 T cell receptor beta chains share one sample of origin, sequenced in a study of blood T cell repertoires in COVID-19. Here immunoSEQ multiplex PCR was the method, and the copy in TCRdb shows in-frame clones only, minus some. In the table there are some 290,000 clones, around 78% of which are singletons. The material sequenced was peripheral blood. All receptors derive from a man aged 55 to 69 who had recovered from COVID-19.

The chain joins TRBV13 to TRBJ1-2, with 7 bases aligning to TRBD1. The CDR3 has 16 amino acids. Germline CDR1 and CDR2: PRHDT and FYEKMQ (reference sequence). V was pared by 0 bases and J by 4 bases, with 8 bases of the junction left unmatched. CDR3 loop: CASSLGGGGVSYGYTF. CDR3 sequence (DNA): TGTGCCAGCAGCTTAGGAGGAGGGGGCGTATCCTATGGCTACACCTTC.

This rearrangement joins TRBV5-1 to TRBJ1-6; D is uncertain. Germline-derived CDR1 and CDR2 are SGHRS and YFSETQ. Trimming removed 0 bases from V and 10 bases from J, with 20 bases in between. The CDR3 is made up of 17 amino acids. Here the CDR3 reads CASSLAPGRGGYSPLHF. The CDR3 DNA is TGCGCCAGCAGCTTGGCCCCTGGCCGGGGAGGGTACTCACCCCTCCACTTT.

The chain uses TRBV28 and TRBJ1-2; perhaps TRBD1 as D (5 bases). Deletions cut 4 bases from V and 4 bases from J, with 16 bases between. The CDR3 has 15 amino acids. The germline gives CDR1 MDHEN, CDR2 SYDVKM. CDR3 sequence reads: CASSSSGTGLYGYTF. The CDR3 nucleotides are TGTGCCAGCAGTTCCTCCGGGACGGGACTCTATGGCTACACCTTC.

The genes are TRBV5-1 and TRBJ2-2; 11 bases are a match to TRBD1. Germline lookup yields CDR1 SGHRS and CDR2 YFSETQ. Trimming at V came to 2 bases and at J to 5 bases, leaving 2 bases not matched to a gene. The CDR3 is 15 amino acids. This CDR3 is CASSFGQGATGELFF. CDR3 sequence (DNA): TGCGCCAGCAGCTTCGGACAGGGGGCAACCGGGGAGCTGTTTTTT.

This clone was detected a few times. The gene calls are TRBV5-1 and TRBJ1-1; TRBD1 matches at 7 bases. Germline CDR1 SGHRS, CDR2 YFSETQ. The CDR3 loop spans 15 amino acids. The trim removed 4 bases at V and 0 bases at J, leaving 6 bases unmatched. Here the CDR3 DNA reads TGCGCCAGCAGCGGATACAGGGGTTTGAACACTGAAGCTTTCTTT. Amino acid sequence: CASSGYRGLNTEAFF.

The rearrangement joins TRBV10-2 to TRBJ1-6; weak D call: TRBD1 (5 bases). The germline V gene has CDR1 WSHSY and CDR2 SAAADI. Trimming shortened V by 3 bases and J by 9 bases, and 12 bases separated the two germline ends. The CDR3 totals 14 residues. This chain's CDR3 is CASSDQGLSSPLHF. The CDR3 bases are TGCGCCAGCAGTGATCAGGGCTTAAGTTCACCCCTCCACTTT.

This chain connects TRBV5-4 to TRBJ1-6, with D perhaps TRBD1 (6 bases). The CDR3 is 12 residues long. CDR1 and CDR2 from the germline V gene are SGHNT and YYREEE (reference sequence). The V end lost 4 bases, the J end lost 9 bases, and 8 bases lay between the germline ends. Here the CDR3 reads CASSPRGSPLHF. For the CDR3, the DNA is TGTGCCAGCAGCCCCAGGGGTTCACCCCTCCACTTT.

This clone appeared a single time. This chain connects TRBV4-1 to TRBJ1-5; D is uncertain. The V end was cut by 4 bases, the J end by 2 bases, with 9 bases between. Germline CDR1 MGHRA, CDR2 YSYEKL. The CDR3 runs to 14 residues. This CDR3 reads CASSLLRGNQPQHF. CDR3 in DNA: TGCGCCAGCAGCCTTCTGCGTGGCAATCAGCCCCAGCATTTT.

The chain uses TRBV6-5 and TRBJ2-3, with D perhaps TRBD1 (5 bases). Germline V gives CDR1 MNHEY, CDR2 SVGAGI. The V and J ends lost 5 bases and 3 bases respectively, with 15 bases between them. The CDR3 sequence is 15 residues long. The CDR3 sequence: CASSHTRSGTDTQYF. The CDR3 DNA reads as TGTGCCAGCAGTCACACCCGGTCAGGGACAGATACGCAGTATTTT.

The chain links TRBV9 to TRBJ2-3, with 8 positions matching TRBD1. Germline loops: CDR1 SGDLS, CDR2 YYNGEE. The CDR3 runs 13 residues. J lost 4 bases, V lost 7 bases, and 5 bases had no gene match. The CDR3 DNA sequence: TGTGCCAGCGGACAGGGAAGGCCAGATACGCAGTATTTT. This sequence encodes CASGQGRPDTQYF.

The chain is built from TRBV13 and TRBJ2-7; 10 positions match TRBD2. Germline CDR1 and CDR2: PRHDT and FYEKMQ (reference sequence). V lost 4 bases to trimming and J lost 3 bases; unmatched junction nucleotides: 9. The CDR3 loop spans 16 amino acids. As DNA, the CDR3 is TGTGCCAGCAGCTATAGCAGGGCTAGCGGGAGCTACGAGCAGTACTTC. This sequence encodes CASSYSRASGSYEQYF.